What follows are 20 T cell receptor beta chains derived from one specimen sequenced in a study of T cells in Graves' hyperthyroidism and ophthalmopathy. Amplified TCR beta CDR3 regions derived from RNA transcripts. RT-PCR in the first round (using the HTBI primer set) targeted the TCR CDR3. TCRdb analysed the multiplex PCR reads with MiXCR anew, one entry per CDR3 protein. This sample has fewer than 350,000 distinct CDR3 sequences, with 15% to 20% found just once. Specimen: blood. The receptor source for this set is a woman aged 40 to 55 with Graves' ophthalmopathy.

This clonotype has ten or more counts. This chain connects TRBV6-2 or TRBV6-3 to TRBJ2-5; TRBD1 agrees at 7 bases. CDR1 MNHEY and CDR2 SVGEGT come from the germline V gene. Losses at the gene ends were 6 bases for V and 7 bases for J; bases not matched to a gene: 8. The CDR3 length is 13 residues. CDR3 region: CASSQTGKATQYF. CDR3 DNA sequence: TGTGCCAGCAGCCAGACAGGGAAAGCGACCCAGTACTTC.

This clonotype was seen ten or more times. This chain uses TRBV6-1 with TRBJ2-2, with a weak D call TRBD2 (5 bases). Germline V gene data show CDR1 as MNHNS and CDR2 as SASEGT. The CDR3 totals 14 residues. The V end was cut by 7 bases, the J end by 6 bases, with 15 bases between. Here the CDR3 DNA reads TGTGCCAGCACCTATAGCTGGGGAGCCGGGGAGCTGTTTTTT. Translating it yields CASTYSWGAGELFF.

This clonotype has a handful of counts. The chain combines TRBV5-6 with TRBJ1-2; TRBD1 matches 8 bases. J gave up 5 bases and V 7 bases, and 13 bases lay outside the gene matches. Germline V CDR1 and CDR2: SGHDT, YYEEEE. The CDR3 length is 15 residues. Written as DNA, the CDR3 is TGTGCCAGCCGGGCGCTCATACAGGGGGTATATGGCTACACCTTC. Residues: CASRALIQGVYGYTF.

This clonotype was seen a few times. In nucleotides, the CDR3 is TGCGCCAGCAGCCAAGTAAGTGGACAAGAGACCCAGTACTTC. Protein: CASSQVSGQETQYF. The chain carries TRBV4-1 and TRBJ2-5, with D unresolved. V lost 1 base to trimming and J lost 2 bases, with 8 bases between them. Germline CDR1 is MGHRA and CDR2 is YSYEKL. CDR3 length: 14 amino acids.

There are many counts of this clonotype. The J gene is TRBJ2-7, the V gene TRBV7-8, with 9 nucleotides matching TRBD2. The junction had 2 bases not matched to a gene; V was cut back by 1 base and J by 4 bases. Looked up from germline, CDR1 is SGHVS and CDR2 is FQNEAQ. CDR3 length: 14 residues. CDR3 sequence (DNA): TGTGCCAGCAGCTTAGGGCGGGAGGGTTACGAGCAGTACTTC. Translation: CASSLGREGYEQYF.

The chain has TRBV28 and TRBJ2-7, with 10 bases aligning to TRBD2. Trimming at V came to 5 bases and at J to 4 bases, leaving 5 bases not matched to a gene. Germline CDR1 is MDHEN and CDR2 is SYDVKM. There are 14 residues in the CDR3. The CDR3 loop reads CASSTRTSGYEQYF. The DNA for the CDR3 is TGTGCCAGCAGTACACGGACTAGCGGATACGAGCAGTACTTC.

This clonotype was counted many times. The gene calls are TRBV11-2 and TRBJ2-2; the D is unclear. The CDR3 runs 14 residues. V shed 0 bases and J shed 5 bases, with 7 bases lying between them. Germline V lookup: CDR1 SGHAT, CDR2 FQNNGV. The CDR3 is CASSLDLITGELFF. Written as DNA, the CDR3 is TGTGCCAGCAGCTTAGATCTGATAACCGGGGAGCTGTTTTTT. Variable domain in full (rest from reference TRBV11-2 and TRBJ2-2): EAGVAQSPRYKIIEKRQSVAFWCNPISGHATLYWYQQILGQGPKLLIQFQNNGVVDDSQLPKDRFSAERLKGVDSTLKIQPAKLEDSAVYLCASSLDLITGELFFGEGSRLTVL.

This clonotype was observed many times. This chain's CDR3 is CASSLRVPGQGAADTQYF. The CDR3 region has the DNA TGTGCCAGCAGTTTAAGGGTCCCTGGACAGGGGGCAGCAGATACGCAGTATTTT. The chain couples TRBV27 to TRBJ2-3; 11 nucleotides agree with TRBD1. In germline, CDR1 is MNHEY, CDR2 SMNVEV (reference sequence). The CDR3 extends over 18 amino acids. Germline trimming cut 2 bases from V and 4 bases from J; bases unmatched to any gene: 11.

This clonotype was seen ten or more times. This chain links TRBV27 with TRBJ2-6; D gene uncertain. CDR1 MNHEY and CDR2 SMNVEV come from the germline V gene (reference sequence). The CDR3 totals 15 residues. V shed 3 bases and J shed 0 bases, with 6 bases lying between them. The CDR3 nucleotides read TGTGCCAGCAGTTTGATGGTCTCTGGGGCCAACGTCCTGACTTTC. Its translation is CASSLMVSGANVLTF.

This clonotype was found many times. CDR3 nucleotide sequence: TGTGCCAGCAGTCCCTTTTTATTGCAGGGGCACTATCAGCCCCAGCATTTT. Amino acid sequence: CASSPFLLQGHYQPQHF. The gene calls are TRBV27 and TRBJ1-5; possible D gene TRBD1, 6 bases. This CDR3 is built from 17 residues. Germline V gene lookup returns CDR1 MNHEY and CDR2 SMNVEV (reference sequence). Trimming removed 5 bases from V and 5 bases from J, with 22 bases in between.

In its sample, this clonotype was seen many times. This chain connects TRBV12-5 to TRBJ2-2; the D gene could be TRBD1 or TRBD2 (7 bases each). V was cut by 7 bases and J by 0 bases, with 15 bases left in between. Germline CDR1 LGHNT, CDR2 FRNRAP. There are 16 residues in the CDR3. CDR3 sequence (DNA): TGTGCTAGTGCCCTGGGAGGGGGCCCGAACACCGGGGAGCTGTTTTTT. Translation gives CASALGGGPNTGELFF.

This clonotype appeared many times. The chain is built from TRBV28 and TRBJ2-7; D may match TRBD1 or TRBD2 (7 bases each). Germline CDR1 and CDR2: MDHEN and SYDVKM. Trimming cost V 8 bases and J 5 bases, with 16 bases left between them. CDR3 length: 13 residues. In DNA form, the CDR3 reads TGTGCCAGCCAGGGGGGCGGGAGTAACGAGCAGTACTTC. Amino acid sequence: CASQGGGSNEQYF.

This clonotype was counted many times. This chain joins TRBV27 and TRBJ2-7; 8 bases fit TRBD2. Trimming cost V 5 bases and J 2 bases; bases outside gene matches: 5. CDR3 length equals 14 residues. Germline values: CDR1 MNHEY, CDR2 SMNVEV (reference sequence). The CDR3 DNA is TGTGCCAGCAGTATTAGCGGGGAGACCTACGAGCAGTACTTC. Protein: CASSISGETYEQYF.

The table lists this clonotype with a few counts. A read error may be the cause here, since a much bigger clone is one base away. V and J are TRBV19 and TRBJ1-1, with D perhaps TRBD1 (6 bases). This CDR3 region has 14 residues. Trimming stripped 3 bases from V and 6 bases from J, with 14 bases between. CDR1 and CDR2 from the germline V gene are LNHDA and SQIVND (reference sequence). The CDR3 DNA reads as TGTGCCAGTAGTATTGGGGGCGCGAGGTCTGAAGCTTTCTTT. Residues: CASSIGGARSEAFF.

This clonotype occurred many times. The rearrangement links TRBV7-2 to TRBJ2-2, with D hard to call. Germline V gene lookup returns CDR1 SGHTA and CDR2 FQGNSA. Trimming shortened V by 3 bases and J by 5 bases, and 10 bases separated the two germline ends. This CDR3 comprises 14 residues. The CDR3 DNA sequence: TGTGCCAGCAGCTTCGGACCGAGGACCGGGGAGCTGTTTTTT. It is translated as CASSFGPRTGELFF. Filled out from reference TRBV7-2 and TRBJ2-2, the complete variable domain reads GAGVSQSPSNKVTEKGKDVELRCDPISGHTALYWYRQSLGQGLEFLIYFQGNSAPDKSGLPSDRFSAERTGGSVSTLTIQRTQQEDSAVYLCASSFGPRTGELFFGEGSRLTVL.

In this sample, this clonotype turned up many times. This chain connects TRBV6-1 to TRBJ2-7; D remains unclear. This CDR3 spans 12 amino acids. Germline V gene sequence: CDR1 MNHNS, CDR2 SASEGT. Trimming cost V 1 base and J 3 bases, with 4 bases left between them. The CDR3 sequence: CASSEGFYEQYF. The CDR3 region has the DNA TGTGCCAGCAGTGAAGGGTTCTACGAGCAGTACTTC.

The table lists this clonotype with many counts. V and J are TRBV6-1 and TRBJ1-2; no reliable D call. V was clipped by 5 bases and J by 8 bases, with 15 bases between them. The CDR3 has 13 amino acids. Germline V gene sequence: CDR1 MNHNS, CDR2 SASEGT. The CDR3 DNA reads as TGTGCCAGCAGTCTTACGTTCGGAGGCGGCTACACCTTC. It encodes CASSLTFGGGYTF.

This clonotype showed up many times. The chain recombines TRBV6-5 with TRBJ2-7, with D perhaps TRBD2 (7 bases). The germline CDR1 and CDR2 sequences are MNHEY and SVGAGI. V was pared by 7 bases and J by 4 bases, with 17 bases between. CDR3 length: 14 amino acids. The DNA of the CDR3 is TGTGCCAGCACCGGCCTGGGGGGGCGATACGAGCAGTACTTC. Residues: CASTGLGGRYEQYF.

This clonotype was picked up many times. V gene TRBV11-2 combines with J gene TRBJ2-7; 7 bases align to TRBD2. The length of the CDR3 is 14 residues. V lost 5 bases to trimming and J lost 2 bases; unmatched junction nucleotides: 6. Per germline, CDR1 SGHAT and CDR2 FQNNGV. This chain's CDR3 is CASSPSSGPYEQYF. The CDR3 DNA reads TGTGCCAGCAGCCCGTCTAGCGGACCCTACGAGCAGTACTTC.

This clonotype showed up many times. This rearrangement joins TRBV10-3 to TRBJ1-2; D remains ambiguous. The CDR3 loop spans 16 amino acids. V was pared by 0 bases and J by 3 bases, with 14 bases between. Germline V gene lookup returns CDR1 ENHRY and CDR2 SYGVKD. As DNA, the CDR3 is TGTGCCATCAGTGAGTCGAAGGTGGGATCTGACTATGGCTACACCTTC. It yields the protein CAISESKVGSDYGYTF.